This TCR beta chain was identified in a study of CXCR3-negative and CXCR3-positive naive CD8 T cells. Points from the study as a whole: The study found more hydrophobic TRB CDR3s in CXCR3-positive naive cells than in CXCR3-negative naive cells.

Libraries of TRB cDNA were made by 5' RACE and carried UMIs. Reprocessing the 5' RACE reads, TCRdb reports a single entry for every CDR3 protein and omits DNA. The listing records about 150,000 distinct CDR3 sequences. Germline assignment: CDR1 LGHNA and CDR2 YNFKEQ. The CDR3 is 16 amino acids. A note on this clonotype: Antigen: not known.

Naive CD8+ T cells carried a CD45RO-CCR7+CD27+CD95- phenotype. This sequence was found in a human donor in good health. Some clones in this sample may be carry-over from other donors' samples. V usage is TRBV4-2 and J usage is TRBJ2-1. Sequences were obtained from naive CXCR3+ CD8+ T cells from blood. The subset here: CD45RO-CCR7+CD27+CD95- naive CD8+ T cells expressing CXCR3 (TNR3+). The CDR3 sequence: CASSPTESGLNNEQFF.